Listed below are T cell receptor beta chains from one sample, sequenced in a study of blood T cell repertoires in COVID-19. TCRdb keeps only in-frame clones here, not all; method: immunoSEQ multiplex PCR. The table lists fewer than 120,000 clones, over 65% of them singletons. Source material: peripheral blood. The receptors shown here come from a woman of 80 years or more with acute or convalescent COVID-19. The CDR3 runs from the conserved cysteine through the conserved F or W. D genes are given only for firm matches. The size entry is marked missing in some rows and otherwise reads once, few, many or a size class.

abundance,v_gene,d_gene,j_gene,CDR3aa,CDR3nt
-,TRBV5-1,-,TRBJ2-2,CASSRSAAETGELFF,TGCGCCAGCAGCAGAAGCGCCGCAGAGACCGGGGAGCTGTTTTTT
-,TRBV5-1,TRBD2,TRBJ2-7,CASSLGRLAGGSYEQYF,TGCGCCAGCAGCTTGGGCCGCCTAGCGGGCGGCTCCTACGAGCAGTACTTC
-,TRBV7-2,-,TRBJ2-7,CASSPGLFTSYEQYF,TGTGCCAGCAGCCCAGGACTATTCACCTCCTACGAGCAGTACTTC
-,TRBV3-1/TRBV3-2,-,TRBJ2-5,CASSHRTNTETQYF,TGTGCCAGCAGCCACAGGACTAACACAGAGACCCAGTACTTC
-,TRBV6-5,TRBD1,TRBJ1-2,CACTRGTGDGYGYTF,TGTGCCTGCACGCGCGGGACAGGGGACGGCTATGGCTACACCTTC
-,TRBV7-9,-,TRBJ1-4,CASSLGRSNNEKLFF,TGTGCCAGCAGCTTAGGGAGATCCAATAATGAAAAACTGTTTTTT
-,TRBV4-1,TRBD1,TRBJ1-4,CASSQDLQGTNEKLFF,TGCGCCAGCAGCCAAGATTTACAGGGGACAAATGAAAAACTGTTTTTT
-,TRBV25-1,TRBD2,TRBJ2-3,CASSDPLREGIDTQYF,TGTGCCAGCAGTGATCCCCTGCGGGAGGGGATAGATACGCAGTATTTT
-,TRBV6-2/TRBV6-3,-,TRBJ1-1,CASSYGGEETEAFF,TGTGCCAGCAGTTACGGAGGGGAGGAGACTGAAGCTTTCTTT
few,TRBV10-2,TRBD1,TRBJ1-3,CASSPDRRNTIYF,TGCGCCAGCAGTCCGGACAGGCGAAACACCATATATTTT
-,TRBV30,-,TRBJ2-1,CAWSRGGRSYNEQFF,TGTGCCTGGAGTAGGGGGGGACGCTCCTACAATGAGCAGTTCTTC
-,TRBV9,TRBD2,TRBJ2-6,CASSDPPGGPGSGANVLTF,TGTGCCAGCAGCGACCCACCGGGGGGGCCTGGGTCTGGGGCCAACGTCCTGACTTTC
-,TRBV7-9,-,TRBJ2-3,CASSPPGDTQYF,TGTGCCAGCAGCCCCCCAGGAGATACGCAGTATTTT
-,TRBV9,-,TRBJ2-7,CASSEDSLPYEQYF,TGTGCCAGCAGCGAGGACAGTTTGCCCTACGAGCAGTACTTC
-,TRBV6-5,TRBD2,TRBJ2-5,CASSYFAGVLETQYF,TGTGCCAGCAGTTACTTTGCGGGGGTGTTAGAGACCCAGTACTTC
-,TRBV5-5,-,TRBJ1-2,CASRGDYGYTF,TGTGCCAGCAGAGGGGATTATGGCTACACCTTC
once,TRBV11-1,-,TRBJ2-5,CASSWMGSRNQETQYF,TGTGCCAGCAGCTGGATGGGCAGTAGGAACCAAGAGACCCAGTACTTC
-,TRBV28,-,TRBJ1-2,CASTAEGIYGYTF,TGTGCCAGCACCGCGGAGGGGATCTATGGCTACACCTTC
-,TRBV6-2/TRBV6-3,TRBD1,TRBJ1-1,CASSYSSATGGWRNTEAFF,TGTGCCAGCAGTTACTCGAGTGCGACAGGGGGTTGGCGGAACACTGAAGCTTTCTTT
-,TRBV6-1,-,TRBJ2-3,CASSEWRGKDTQYF,TGTGCCAGCAGTGAATGGAGAGGGAAGGATACGCAGTATTTT
-,TRBV28,-,TRBJ1-1,CATRDSAEAFF,TGTGCCACCAGAGACAGCGCTGAAGCTTTCTTT
-,TRBV7-2,-,TRBJ2-7,CASSAAGTFTYEQYF,TGTGCCAGCAGCGCAGCCGGGACTTTCACCTACGAGCAGTACTTC
-,TRBV10-2,-,TRBJ1-5,CASSELLPVSNQPQHF,TGCGCCAGCAGTGAACTTCTACCGGTTAGCAATCAGCCCCAGCATTTT
-,TRBV27,TRBD1,TRBJ2-7,CASSPGTGGNEQYF,TGTGCCAGCAGCCCAGGGACAGGGGGCAACGAGCAGTACTTC
-,TRBV7-2,TRBD2,TRBJ2-2,CASTPGSGDNTGELFF,TGTGCCAGCACCCCGGGCAGCGGGGACAACACCGGGGAGCTGTTTTTT
once,TRBV18,-,TRBJ1-2,CASSPDKNYGYTF,TGTGCCAGCTCACCGGACAAGAACTATGGCTACACCTTC
-,TRBV20-1,TRBD2,TRBJ2-7,CSASRTSGGVWDEQYF,TGCAGTGCTAGTCGGACTAGCGGGGGTGTTTGGGACGAGCAGTACTTC
-,TRBV24-1,TRBD2,TRBJ2-7,CATSGDSGSYEQYF,TGTGCCACCAGTGGTGATAGCGGGAGCTACGAGCAGTACTTC
-,TRBV3-1/TRBV3-2,TRBD1,TRBJ1-2,CASSHLVPGQGARNYGYTF,TGTGCCAGCAGCCACCTAGTTCCGGGACAGGGGGCGAGAAACTATGGCTACACCTTC
-,TRBV6-5,-,TRBJ1-4,CASSAGSTFSEKLFF,TGTGCCAGCAGCGCCGGGAGCACCTTTAGTGAAAAACTGTTTTTT
-,TRBV6-5,-,TRBJ1-1,CASRSLRGRTEAFF,TGTGCCAGCAGAAGCCTCAGGGGAAGGACTGAAGCTTTCTTT
once,TRBV27,-,TRBJ2-5,CASSSRETQYF,TGTGCCAGCAGTTCTCGAGAGACCCAGTACTTC
few,TRBV5-1,-,TRBJ1-4,CASSLGFAYEKLFF,TGCGCCAGCAGCTTGGGGTTCGCCTACGAAAAACTGTTTTTT
-,TRBV28,TRBD1,TRBJ1-6,CASSPPGQGRSPLHF,TGTGCCAGCAGTCCTCCCGGACAGGGGCGATCACCCCTCCACTTT
-,TRBV6-2/TRBV6-3,-,TRBJ2-7,CASSYRGRSYEQYF,TGTGCCAGCAGTTACAGGGGAAGATCCTACGAGCAGTACTTC
-,TRBV27,TRBD2,TRBJ2-1,CASSSGWVAGVNEQFF,TGTGCCAGCAGTTCCGGGTGGGTAGCGGGGGTAAATGAGCAGTTCTTC
-,TRBV27,-,TRBJ2-3,CASSLTSGADTQYF,TGTGCCAGCAGTTTAACTTCGGGGGCAGATACGCAGTATTTT
few,TRBV6-5,-,TRBJ1-1,CASTRGRGKTEAFF,TGTGCCAGCACCCGGGGGAGGGGAAAAACTGAAGCTTTCTTT
once,TRBV18,-,TRBJ2-5,CASSLAEETQYF,TGTGCCAGCTCTCTGGCGGAGGAGACCCAGTACTTC
-,TRBV11-2,-,TRBJ2-2,CASSLESVTGELFF,TGTGCCAGCAGCTTAGAGTCGGTCACCGGGGAGCTGTTTTTT
-,TRBV27,TRBD2,TRBJ2-3,CASSAWGLAVTSTDTQYF,TGTGCCAGCAGTGCCTGGGGACTAGCGGTAACTAGCACAGATACGCAGTATTTT
-,TRBV19,-,TRBJ1-5,CASSSPLISNQPQHF,TGTGCCAGTAGTTCTCCCTTAATCAGCAATCAGCCCCAGCATTTT
-,TRBV28,-,TRBJ1-2,CASSSGQGGDYGYTF,TGTGCCAGCAGTTCCGGACAAGGAGGGGACTATGGCTACACCTTC
-,TRBV9,-,TRBJ2-1,CASSVAPWEANNEQFF,TGTGCCAGCAGCGTAGCCCCCTGGGAGGCTAACAATGAGCAGTTCTTC
-,TRBV5-4,TRBD1,TRBJ1-2,CASSPGQGALTNYGYTF,TGTGCCAGCAGCCCTGGACAGGGTGCCCTAACTAATTATGGCTACACCTTC
-,TRBV3-1/TRBV3-2,TRBD2,TRBJ2-7,CASEASGVTYEQYF,TGTGCCAGCGAGGCGAGCGGGGTAACCTACGAGCAGTACTTC
-,TRBV28,-,TRBJ2-7,CASRPSGPQEYF,TGTGCCAGCAGGCCCTCTGGGCCGCAGGAGTACTTC
-,TRBV10-3,TRBD2,TRBJ2-7,CAIRGLAGHYEQYF,TGTGCCATCAGAGGACTAGCGGGCCACTACGAGCAGTACTTC
-,TRBV12-5,TRBD1,TRBJ1-3,CASGLGPTGSGNTIYF,TGTGCTAGTGGTTTGGGTCCGACAGGGTCCGGAAACACCATATATTTT
few,TRBV5-1,-,TRBJ2-5,CASSQIPVGDLETQYF,TGCGCCAGCAGTCAAATCCCAGTCGGGGACTTGGAGACCCAGTACTTC
few,TRBV7-2,-,TRBJ1-5,CASSLRGGDSNQPQHF,TGTGCCAGCAGCTTAAGGGGTGGGGATAGCAATCAGCCCCAGCATTTT
-,TRBV25-1,-,TRBJ1-2,CASSALTPTVDYGYTF,TGTGCCAGCAGTGCTCTAACTCCGACAGTAGACTATGGCTACACCTTC
-,TRBV28,-,TRBJ1-4,CASSFGGVLGEKLFF,TGTGCCAGCAGTTTTGGGGGGGTTTTAGGTGAAAAACTGTTTTTT